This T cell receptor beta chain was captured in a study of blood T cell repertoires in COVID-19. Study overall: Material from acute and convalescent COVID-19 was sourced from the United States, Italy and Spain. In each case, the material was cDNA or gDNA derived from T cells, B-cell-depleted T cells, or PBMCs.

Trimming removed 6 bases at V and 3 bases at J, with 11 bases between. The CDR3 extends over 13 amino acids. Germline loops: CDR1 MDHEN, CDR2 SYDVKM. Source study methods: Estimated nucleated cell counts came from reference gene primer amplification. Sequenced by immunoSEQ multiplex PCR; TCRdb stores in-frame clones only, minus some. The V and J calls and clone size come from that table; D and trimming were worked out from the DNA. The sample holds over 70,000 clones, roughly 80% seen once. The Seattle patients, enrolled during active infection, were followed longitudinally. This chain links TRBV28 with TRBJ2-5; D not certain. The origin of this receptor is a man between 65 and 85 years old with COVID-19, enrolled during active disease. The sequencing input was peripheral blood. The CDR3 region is CASSPGNKETQYF. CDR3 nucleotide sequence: TGTGCCAGCAGCCCAGGAAACAAAGAGACCCAGTACTTC. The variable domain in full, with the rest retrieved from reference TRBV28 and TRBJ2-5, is DVKVTQSSRYLVKRTGEKVFLECVQDMDHENMFWYRQDPGLGLRLIYFSYDVKMKEKGDIPEGYSVSREKKERFSLILESASTNQTSMYLCASSPGNKETQYFGPGTRLLVL.